The 5 T cell receptor beta chains in this list originate from one sample, sequenced in a study of blood T cell repertoires in COVID-19. The repertoire was sequenced with immunoSEQ multiplex PCR; TCRdb's copy has only in-frame clones and lacks some. The sample lists tens of thousands of clones, 80% to 90% seen once, with almost 1.5% in the top ten. The specimen was peripheral blood. The receptors shown here come from a woman aged 60-75 years with acute or convalescent COVID-19.

This chain links TRBV18 with TRBJ1-2; D is perhaps TRBD1 (5 bases). The germline V gene has CDR1 KGHSH and CDR2 LQKENI. The V end lost 3 bases, the J end lost 7 bases, and 15 bases lay between the germline ends. The CDR3 extends over 14 amino acids. The CDR3 loop is CASSPDSKGGGYTF. The CDR3 region has the DNA TGTGCCAGCTCACCCGACAGCAAAGGTGGTGGCTACACCTTC.

V and J are TRBV7-8 and TRBJ2-7; 13 bases match TRBD2. Germline trimming cut 0 bases from V and 3 bases from J; bases unmatched to any gene: 2. This CDR3 has 16 residues. Germline loops: CDR1 SGHVS, CDR2 FQNEAQ. This chain's CDR3 is CASSLALAGGNYEQYF. The CDR3 region has the DNA TGTGCCAGCAGCTTAGCACTAGCGGGAGGGAACTACGAGCAGTACTTC. Using reference TRBV7-8 and TRBJ2-7 for the parts outside the CDR3, the full variable domain is GAGVSQSPRYKVAKRGQDVALRCDPISGHVSLFWYQQALGQGPEFLTYFQNEAQLDKSGLPSDRFFAERPEGSVSTLKIQRTQQEDSAVYLCASSLALAGGNYEQYFGPGTRLTVT.

J is TRBJ2-3 and V is TRBV30; the D is unclear. Trimming left V 1 base short and J 2 bases short, with 7 bases between. This CDR3 comprises 13 residues. CDR1 and CDR2 from the germline V gene are GTSNPN and SVGIG (reference sequence). The CDR3 protein is CAWSEQNTDTQYF. In DNA form, the CDR3 reads TGTGCCTGGAGTGAGCAAAACACAGATACGCAGTATTTT. The full variable domain, in which reference TRBV30 and TRBJ2-3 provide the parts outside the CDR3, is SQTIHQWPATLVQPVGSPLSLECTVEGTSNPNLYWYRQAAGRGLQLLFYSVGIGQISSEVPQNLSASRPQDRQFILSSKKLLLSDSGFYLCAWSEQNTDTQYFGPGTRLTVL.

The V call is TRBV9, the J call TRBJ1-2; TRBD1 aligns across 8 bases. The V segment lost 0 bases and the J segment 1 base; nucleotides outside the gene matches: 8. The CDR3 extends over 17 amino acids. Germline values: CDR1 SGDLS, CDR2 YYNGEE. CDR3 in amino acids: CASSVAGQVHHNYGYTF. The CDR3 DNA reads TGTGCCAGCAGCGTAGCGGGACAGGTTCATCATAACTATGGCTACACCTTC.

The table lists this clone with a count of one. This chain joins TRBV3-1 (or the pseudogene TRBV3-2) and TRBJ1-2; D remains ambiguous. CDR3 length: 15 residues. Germline-derived CDR1 and CDR2 are LGHDT and YNNKEL (reference sequence). The V and J ends lost 1 base and 1 base respectively, with 10 bases between them. CDR3 sequence: CASSQVLESNYGYTF. The CDR3 DNA reads TGTGCCAGCAGCCAAGTTCTAGAGAGTAACTATGGCTACACCTTC.